This TCR beta chain was recovered during a study of blood T cell repertoires in COVID-19. The trim removed 4 bases at V and 3 bases at J, leaving 7 bases unmatched. The CDR3 is made up of 15 amino acids. The germline V gene has CDR1 SGHRS and CDR2 YFSETQ. Measured with immunoSEQ multiplex PCR; TCRdb has only the in-frame clones, and not every one. There are over 200,000 clones in the sample; over 80% occur only once, and approximately 5.4% lies in the top ten. A single count supports this clone. The sequenced material came from peripheral blood. The chain links TRBV5-1 to TRBJ1-5, with 7 bases fitting TRBD1. The clonotype was recovered from a human donor in a cohort sampled during active COVID-19. The CDR3 region has the DNA TGCGCCAGCAGCCCGGGGGACAGCTCCAATCAGCCCCAGCATTTT. It codes for CASSPGDSSNQPQHF.